The following is a T cell receptor beta chain sequence with its context. The CDR3 is 16 residues long. The germline V gene has CDR1 LGHNA and CDR2 YNFKEQ. Trimming stripped 0 bases from V and 1 base from J, with 10 bases between. This specimen comes from a study of cytotoxic CD8 clonotypes in ibrutinib-treated CLL. For the study at large: Sample averages reached hundreds of thousands of productive templates and 94,082 productive rearrangements.

Sequencing was performed with immunoSEQ multiplex PCR; in TCRdb, only in-frame clones are kept and a portion is missing. The table records 250,000 or so clones, 70% of them present only once. PBMCs were cryopreserved, and roughly 2.2 micrograms of genomic DNA from them went into TCR beta libraries. This specimen was PBMCs, taken after 24 months of ibrutinib treatment. The V call is TRBV4-2, the J call TRBJ2-1; D is perhaps TRBD1 or TRBD2 (5 bases each). This receptor was obtained from a human donor with chronic lymphocytic leukemia. CDR3 sequence (DNA): TGTGCCAGCAGCCAAGAGGGGGACGGGTCCTACAATGAGCAGTTCTTC. This translates into CASSQEGDGSYNEQFF.